The next 25 T cell receptor beta chains were all read from a single sample in a study of blood T cell repertoires in COVID-19. The assay was immunoSEQ multiplex PCR, and TCRdb's table has in-frame clones only and misses some. The table has some 150,000 clones, around 87% seen once; the top ten hold more than 14%. Sequenced: peripheral blood. The source is a middle-aged woman with acute or convalescent COVID-19.

The J gene is TRBJ2-1, the V gene TRBV7-3, with D possibly TRBD2 on 6 matching bases. Per the germline V gene, CDR1 is SGHTA and CDR2 is FQGTGA. Trimming took 1 base from V and 10 from J, leaving 17 bases between them. The CDR3 extends over 15 amino acids. CDR3 coding DNA: TGTGCCAGCAGCTTAAGTCGGGAGCGGGCTGAGGAGCAGTTCTTC. It codes for CASSLSRERAEEQFF.

J is TRBJ2-3 and V is TRBV4-2; 13 bases fit TRBD2. The CDR3 has 18 residues. Germline V gives CDR1 LGHNA, CDR2 YNFKEQ. Germline trimming cut 3 bases from V and 3 bases from J; bases unmatched to any gene: 9. CDR3 nucleotide sequence: TGTGCCAGCAGCCAGACGACTAGCGGGAGGTTTTTGACAGATACGCAGTATTTT. Protein: CASSQTTSGRFLTDTQYF.

J is TRBJ2-7 and V is TRBV2; 7 positions match TRBD1. After removal of 6 bases from V and 4 bases from J, the junction contained 6 bases not matched to a gene. Per the germline V gene, CDR1 is SNHLY and CDR2 is FYNNEI. The CDR3 is 13 amino acids. The DNA for the CDR3 is TGTGCCAGCAGGGAGACAGGGCAGTACGAGCAGTACTTC. This sequence encodes CASRETGQYEQYF.

The J gene is TRBJ1-4, the V gene TRBV4-1; maybe TRBD1 (5 bases). This CDR3 region has 15 residues. The germline gives CDR1 MGHRA, CDR2 YSYEKL. Trimming removed 0 bases from V and 5 bases from J, with 10 bases in between. CDR3 sequence reads: CASSQDGRVNEKLFF. CDR3 DNA sequence: TGCGCCAGCAGCCAAGATGGCAGGGTAAATGAAAAACTGTTTTTT.

The rearrangement uses TRBV9 and TRBJ2-1; TRBD1 might be the D (6 bases). The germline CDR1 and CDR2 sequences are SGDLS and YYNGEE. The ends were cut back, 0 bases at V and 2 bases at J, with 9 bases in the middle. This CDR3 comprises 15 residues. The CDR3 coding sequence is TGTGCCAGCAGCGTAGTGGGGGCCGCCTACAATGAGCAGTTCTTC. Translating it yields CASSVVGAAYNEQFF.

The chain has TRBV23-1 and TRBJ2-7; the match to TRBD2 covers 8 bases. TRBV23-1 is given ORF status, its function remaining uncertain. Trimming cost V 2 bases and J 5 bases; bases outside gene matches: 14. This CDR3 spans 17 amino acids. The CDR3 DNA reads TGCGCCAGCAGTCAACGCACCCGGGGGGGCCGGGGGGACGAGCAGTACTTC. Protein sequence: CASSQRTRGGRGDEQYF.

The CDR3 loop is CASSITRDYEQYF. The CDR3 bases are TGTGCCAGCAGCATCACTAGGGACTACGAGCAGTACTTC. The V call is TRBV11-2, the J call TRBJ2-7; D is possibly TRBD2 (5 bases). Looked up from germline, CDR1 is SGHAT and CDR2 is FQNNGV. Trimming cost V 5 bases and J 3 bases, with 11 bases left between them. The CDR3 runs to 13 residues. Full variable domain (remainder filled in from reference TRBV11-2 and TRBJ2-7): EAGVAQSPRYKIIEKRQSVAFWCNPISGHATLYWYQQILGQGPKLLIQFQNNGVVDDSQLPKDRFSAERLKGVDSTLKIQPAKLEDSAVYLCASSITRDYEQYFGPGTRLTVT.

The chain recombines TRBV25-1 with TRBJ2-3; 11 bases are a match to TRBD2. In germline, CDR1 is MGHDK, CDR2 SYGVNS. The CDR3 contains 15 residues. V shed 8 bases and J 2 bases; nucleotides not matched to a gene: 6. The CDR3 region has the DNA TGTGCCAGCGCGGGACTAGCGGACATCACAGATACGCAGTATTTT. This gives the protein CASAGLADITDTQYF. Complete variable domain (other parts from reference TRBV25-1 and TRBJ2-3): EADIYQTPRYLVIGTGKKITLECSQTMGHDKMYWYQQDPGMELHLIHYSYGVNSTEKGDLSSESTVSRIRTEHFPLTLESARPSHTSQYLCASAGLADITDTQYFGPGTRLTVL.

The chain combines TRBV3-1 (or the pseudogene TRBV3-2) with TRBJ2-3; D ambiguous. The CDR3 runs 13 residues. Germline V CDR1 and CDR2: LGHDT, YNNKEL (reference sequence). V gave up 3 bases and J gave up 0 bases, with 4 bases separating them. The DNA of the CDR3 is TGTGCCAGCAGCCAGACTAGCACAGATACGCAGTATTTT. It codes for CASSQTSTDTQYF.

The chain couples TRBV3-1 (or the pseudogene TRBV3-2) to TRBJ2-7; D is ambiguous. Per germline, CDR1 LGHDT and CDR2 YNNKEL (reference sequence). Trimming pared 1 base from V and 6 bases from J, leaving 7 bases between. The CDR3 consists of 12 residues. The CDR3 sequence is CASSQVAREQYF. CDR3 DNA: TGTGCCAGCAGCCAAGTAGCTCGCGAGCAGTACTTC.

This rearrangement joins TRBV19 to TRBJ2-3; TRBD2 matches at 7 bases. In germline, CDR1 is LNHDA, CDR2 SQIVND (reference sequence). The CDR3 contains 17 residues. J gave up 1 base and V 3 bases, and 10 bases lay outside the gene matches. DNA of the CDR3: TGTGCCAGTAGTATCGGGGGGAGTAGGATAGGCACAGATACGCAGTATTTT. Its translation is CASSIGGSRIGTDTQYF.

CDR3 nucleotides: TGTGCCAGCAGTGAATTCAACTACCTGGGAGAGACCCAGTACTTC. Its protein is CASSEFNYLGETQYF. The rearrangement uses TRBV6-1 and TRBJ2-5; D gene ambiguous. Between the trimmed V and J ends, which lost 2 bases and 4 bases, there was a span of 14 bases. Looked up from germline, CDR1 is MNHNS and CDR2 is SASEGT. The CDR3 sequence is 15 residues long.

The CDR3 protein is CASSGDATNEKLFF. CDR3 DNA sequence: TGTGCCAGCAGTGGAGATGCAACTAATGAAAAACTGTTTTTT. The chain is built from TRBV6-6 and TRBJ1-4; D gene unclear. Germline CDR1 is MNHNY and CDR2 is SVGAGI (reference sequence). The CDR3 is made up of 14 amino acids. Trimming shortened V by 5 bases and J by 0 bases, and 7 bases separated the two germline ends.

This clone was seen more than once but under ten times. This chain uses TRBV5-3 with TRBJ2-2; tentatively, D is TRBD1 (6 bases). Being an ORF, TRBV5-3 has a function that is uncertain. CDR3 length equals 15 residues. The V gene lost 0 bases and the J gene lost 6 bases, with 12 bases spanning the gap. CDR3 DNA sequence: TGTGCCAGAAGCTTGGCAGGGGTTTGGGCCGGGGAGCTGTTTTTT. It yields the protein CARSLAGVWAGELFF.

CDR3 amino acids: CASSLYLGGNQPQHF. CDR3 nucleotide sequence: TGTGCCAGCAGTTTGTACCTCGGGGGGAATCAGCCCCAGCATTTT. This chain uses TRBV28 with TRBJ1-5; possible D gene TRBD1, 5 bases. There are 15 residues in the CDR3. Germline CDR1 reads MDHEN; CDR2 reads SYDVKM. V shed 3 bases and J shed 4 bases, with 13 bases lying between them.

This sequence joins TRBV10-1 and TRBJ2-7; TRBD2 agrees at 8 bases. Per the germline V gene, CDR1 is WNHNN and CDR2 is SYGVQD (reference sequence). CDR3 size: 19 residues. The V gene end was trimmed by 0 bases and the J gene end by 4 bases; junction bases not matched to a gene: 17. CDR3 nucleotides: TGCGCCAGCAGTGAGTCCGCGGGACAAGGACTAGCCGGGGGTTACGAGCAGTACTTC. Its translation is CASSESAGQGLAGGYEQYF.

This clone was observed a single time. The chain links TRBV14 to TRBJ1-2; D is uncertain. The CDR3 totals 13 residues. Germline values: CDR1 SGHDN, CDR2 FVKESK. V lost 4 bases, J lost 0 bases, and 6 bases lay in between. The CDR3 nucleotides are TGTGCCAGCAGCCTATTATCTAACTATGGCTACACCTTC. Its protein product is CASSLLSNYGYTF.

To note about this clone: One end of the junction is discordant with germline, which a read error may explain. The chain employs TRBV11-2 and TRBJ2-7; 13 positions match TRBD2. Germline values: CDR1 SGHAT, CDR2 FQNNGV. The CDR3 covers 11 residues. The CDR3 protein is CASSAGLAGAF. As DNA, the CDR3 is TGTGCCAGCAGCGCCGGACTAGCGGGAGCCTTC.

The V call is TRBV6-4, the J call TRBJ1-2; D uncertain. The germline CDR1 and CDR2 sequences are MRHNA and SNTAGT. V dropped 11 bases and J dropped 0 bases, with 19 bases sitting between them. The CDR3 is 15 amino acids. CDR3 in amino acids: CAPAVQKATNYGYTF. CDR3 in DNA: TGTGCCCCCGCGGTTCAGAAAGCAACTAACTATGGCTACACCTTC.

V usage is TRBV7-2 and J usage is TRBJ1-6; 8 bases line up with TRBD1. After removal of 5 bases from V and 0 bases from J, the junction contained 6 bases not matched to a gene. Germline CDR1 SGHTA, CDR2 FQGNSA. The CDR3 spans 17 residues. CDR3: CASSLTGVSSYNSPLHF. For the CDR3, the DNA is TGTGCCAGCAGCCTGACAGGGGTGAGCTCCTATAATTCACCCCTCCACTTT.

The chain joins TRBV5-6 to TRBJ2-2, with D hard to call. The CDR3 loop spans 12 amino acids. Germline loops: CDR1 SGHDT, CDR2 YYEEEE. Trimming stripped 4 bases from V and 1 base from J, with 2 bases between. The CDR3 here is CASSRNTGELFF. CDR3 DNA: TGTGCCAGCAGCCGGAACACCGGGGAGCTGTTTTTT.

In this sample, this clone turned up once. The J gene is TRBJ1-6, the V gene TRBV3-1 (or the pseudogene TRBV3-2); no clear D. Germline assignment: CDR1 LGHDT and CDR2 YNNKEL (reference sequence). The CDR3 consists of 13 residues. Trimming removed 1 base from V and 8 bases from J, with 6 bases in between. The CDR3 DNA reads as TGTGCCAGCAGCCAAGGTAGTTATTCACCCCTCCACTTT. Amino acids: CASSQGSYSPLHF.

The V and J genes are TRBV9 and TRBJ2-7; D possibly corresponds to TRBD2 (6 bases). The CDR3 runs to 14 residues. CDR1 is SGDLS and CDR2 is YYNGEE in the germline V gene. V dropped 0 bases and J dropped 3 bases, with 10 bases sitting between them. For the CDR3, the DNA is TGTGCCAGCAGCGTAGGTGGGACTTACTACGAGCAGTACTTC. It specifies CASSVGGTYYEQYF.

With regard to this clone: At one end, the junction sequence differs from germline, possibly due to a read error. The rearrangement links TRBV7-9 to TRBJ2-5; D might be TRBD1 (6 bases). This CDR3 has 12 residues. Looked up from germline, CDR1 is SEHNR and CDR2 is FQNEAQ (reference sequence). This CDR3 is CASSLEVRDMDF. CDR3 DNA: TGTGCCAGCAGCTTAGAAGTCCGGGACATGGACTTC. The variable domain in full, with the rest retrieved from reference TRBV7-9 and TRBJ2-5, is DTGVSQNPRHKITKRGQNVTFRCDPISEHNRLYWYRQTLGQGPEFLTYFQNEAQLEKSRLLSDRFSAERPKGSFSTLEIQRTEQGDSAMYLCASSLEVRDMDFGPGTRLLVL.

The V call is TRBV19, the J call TRBJ1-4; TRBD1 matches at 11 bases. This CDR3 comprises 16 residues. In germline, CDR1 is LNHDA, CDR2 SQIVND (reference sequence). V lost 3 bases, J lost 7 bases, and 7 bases stayed unmatched. DNA of the CDR3: TGTGCCAGTAGTATTCCCTGGGACAGGGGGAGTGAAAAACTGTTTTTT. Protein product: CASSIPWDRGSEKLFF. Drawing the rest from reference TRBV19 and TRBJ1-4, the complete variable domain is DGGITQSPKYLFRKEGQNVTLSCEQNLNHDAMYWYRQDPGQGLRLIYYSQIVNDFQKGDIAEGYSVSREKKESFPLTVTSAQKNPTAFYLCASSIPWDRGSEKLFFGSGTQLSVL.